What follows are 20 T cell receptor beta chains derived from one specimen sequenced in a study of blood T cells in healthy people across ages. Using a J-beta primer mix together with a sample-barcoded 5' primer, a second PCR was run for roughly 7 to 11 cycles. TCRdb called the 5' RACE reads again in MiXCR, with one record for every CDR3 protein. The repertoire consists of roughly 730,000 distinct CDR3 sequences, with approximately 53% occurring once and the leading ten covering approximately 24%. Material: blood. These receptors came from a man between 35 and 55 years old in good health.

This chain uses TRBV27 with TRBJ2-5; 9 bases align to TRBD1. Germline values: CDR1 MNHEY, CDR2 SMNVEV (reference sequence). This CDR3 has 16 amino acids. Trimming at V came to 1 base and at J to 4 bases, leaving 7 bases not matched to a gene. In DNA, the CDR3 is TGTGCCAGCAGTTTATTAGGTGGGACAGGGATAGAGACCCAGTACTTC. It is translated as CASSLLGGTGIETQYF.

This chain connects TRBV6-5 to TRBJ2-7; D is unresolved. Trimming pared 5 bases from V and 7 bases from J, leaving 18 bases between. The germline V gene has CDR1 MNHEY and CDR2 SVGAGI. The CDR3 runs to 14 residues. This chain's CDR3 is CASSPHRSVGEQYF. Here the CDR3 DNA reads TGTGCCAGCAGTCCACACCGTTCCGTGGGGGAGCAGTACTTC.

CDR3 in DNA: TGTGCCAGCAGCTTCAGACTAGCAGCTGATACGCAGTATTTT. This sequence encodes CASSFRLAADTQYF. The chain joins TRBV9 to TRBJ2-3, with TRBD2 identical over 7 bases. The CDR3 is 14 residues long. Germline CDR1 reads SGDLS; CDR2 reads YYNGEE. V dropped 4 bases and J dropped 6; count of bases not matched to a gene: 8.

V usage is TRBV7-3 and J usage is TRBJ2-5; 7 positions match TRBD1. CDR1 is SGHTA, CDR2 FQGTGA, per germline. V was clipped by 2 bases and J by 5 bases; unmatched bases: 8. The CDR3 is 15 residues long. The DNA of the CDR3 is TGTGCCAGCAGCTTAGGGGGACAGCCCATGGAGACCCAGTACTTC. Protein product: CASSLGGQPMETQYF.

CDR3 in DNA: TGTGCCAGCACCCACACTCCGGGACTAGCGGGGTACAATGAGCAGTTCTTC. Its protein product is CASTHTPGLAGYNEQFF. V and J are TRBV6-2 or TRBV6-3 and TRBJ2-1, with 13 nucleotides matching TRBD2. Unmatched junction bases numbered 10, after V lost 7 bases and J lost 4 bases. The germline V gene has CDR1 MNHEY and CDR2 SVGEGT. The CDR3 loop spans 17 amino acids.

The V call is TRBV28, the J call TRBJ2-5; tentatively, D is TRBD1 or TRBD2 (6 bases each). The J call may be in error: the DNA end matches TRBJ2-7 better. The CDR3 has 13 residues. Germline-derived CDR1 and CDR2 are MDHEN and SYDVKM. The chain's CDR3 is CASTRRGRYEQYF. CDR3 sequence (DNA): TGTGCCAGCACGCGCCGGGGGCGATACGAGCAGTACTTC.

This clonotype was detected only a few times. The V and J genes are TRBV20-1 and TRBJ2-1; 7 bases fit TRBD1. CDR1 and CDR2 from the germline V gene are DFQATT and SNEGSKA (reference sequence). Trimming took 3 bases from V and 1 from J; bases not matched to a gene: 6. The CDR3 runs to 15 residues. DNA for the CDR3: TGCAGTGCTAGGACAGGGAGCCTTTCCTACAATGAGCAGTTCTTC. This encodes CSARTGSLSYNEQFF.

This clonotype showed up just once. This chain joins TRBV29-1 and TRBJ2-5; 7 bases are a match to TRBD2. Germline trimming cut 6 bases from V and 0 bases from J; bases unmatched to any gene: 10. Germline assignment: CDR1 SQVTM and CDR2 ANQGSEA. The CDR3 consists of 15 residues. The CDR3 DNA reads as TGCAGCGTCATAACGGGAGGAGAGTACCAAGAGACCCAGTACTTC. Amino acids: CSVITGGEYQETQYF.

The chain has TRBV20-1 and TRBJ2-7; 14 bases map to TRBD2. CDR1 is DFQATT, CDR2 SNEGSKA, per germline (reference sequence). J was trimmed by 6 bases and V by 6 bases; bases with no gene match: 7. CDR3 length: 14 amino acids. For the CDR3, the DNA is TGCAGTGCCCCGACTAGCGGGAGGGAGTTCGAGCAGTACTTC. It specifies CSAPTSGREFEQYF.

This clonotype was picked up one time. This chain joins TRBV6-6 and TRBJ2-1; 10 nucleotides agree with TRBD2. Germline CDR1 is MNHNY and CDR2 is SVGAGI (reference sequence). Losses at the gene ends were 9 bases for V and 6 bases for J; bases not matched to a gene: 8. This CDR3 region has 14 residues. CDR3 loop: CARGGLAGVNEQFF. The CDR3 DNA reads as TGTGCCAGAGGAGGGCTAGCGGGAGTCAATGAGCAGTTCTTC.

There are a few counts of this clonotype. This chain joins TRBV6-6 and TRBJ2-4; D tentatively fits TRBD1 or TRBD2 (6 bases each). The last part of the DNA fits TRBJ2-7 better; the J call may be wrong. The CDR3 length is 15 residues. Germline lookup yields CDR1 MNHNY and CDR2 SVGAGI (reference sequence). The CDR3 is CASSPGGGLSYEQYF. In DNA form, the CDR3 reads TGTGCCAGCAGCCCCGGAGGGGGTCTGTCCTACGAGCAGTACTTC.

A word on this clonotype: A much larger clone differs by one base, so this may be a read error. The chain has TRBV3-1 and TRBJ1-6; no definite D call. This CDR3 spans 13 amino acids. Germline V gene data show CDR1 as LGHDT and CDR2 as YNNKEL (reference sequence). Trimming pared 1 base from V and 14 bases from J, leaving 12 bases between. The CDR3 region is CASSQGGLSTLHF. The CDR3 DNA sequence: TGTGCCAGCAGCCAAGGAGGGCTGTCAACCCTCCACTTT.

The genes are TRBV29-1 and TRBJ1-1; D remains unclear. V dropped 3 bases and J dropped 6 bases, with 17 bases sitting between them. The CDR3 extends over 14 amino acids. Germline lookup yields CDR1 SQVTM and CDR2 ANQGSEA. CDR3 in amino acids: CSVEKRAGAPEAFF. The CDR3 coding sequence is TGCAGCGTTGAGAAGCGGGCAGGCGCGCCTGAAGCTTTCTTT.

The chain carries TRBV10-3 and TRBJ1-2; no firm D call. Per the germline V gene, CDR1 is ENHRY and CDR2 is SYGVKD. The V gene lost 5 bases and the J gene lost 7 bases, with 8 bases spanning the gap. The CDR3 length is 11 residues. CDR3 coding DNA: TGTGCCATCAGTTGGGAGGGTGGCTACACCTTC. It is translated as CAISWEGGYTF.

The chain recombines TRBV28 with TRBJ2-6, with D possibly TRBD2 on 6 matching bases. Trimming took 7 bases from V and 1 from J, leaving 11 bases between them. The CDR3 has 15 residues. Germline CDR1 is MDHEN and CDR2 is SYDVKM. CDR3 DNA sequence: TGTGCCAGCACCCCGGAGGGATCTGGGGCCAACGTCCTGACTTTC. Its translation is CASTPEGSGANVLTF.

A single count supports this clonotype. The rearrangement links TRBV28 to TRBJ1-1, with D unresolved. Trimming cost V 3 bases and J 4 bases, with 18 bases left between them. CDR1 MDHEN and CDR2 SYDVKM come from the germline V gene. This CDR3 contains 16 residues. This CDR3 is CASSFPPLYRSTEAFF. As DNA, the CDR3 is TGTGCCAGCAGTTTTCCCCCCCTTTATAGGAGCACTGAAGCTTTCTTT.

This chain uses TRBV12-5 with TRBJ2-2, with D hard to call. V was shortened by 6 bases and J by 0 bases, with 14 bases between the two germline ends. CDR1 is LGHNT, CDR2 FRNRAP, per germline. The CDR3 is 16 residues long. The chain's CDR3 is CASGFDSTSNTGELFF. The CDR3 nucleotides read TGTGCTAGTGGATTCGACTCAACTTCGAACACCGGGGAGCTGTTTTTT.

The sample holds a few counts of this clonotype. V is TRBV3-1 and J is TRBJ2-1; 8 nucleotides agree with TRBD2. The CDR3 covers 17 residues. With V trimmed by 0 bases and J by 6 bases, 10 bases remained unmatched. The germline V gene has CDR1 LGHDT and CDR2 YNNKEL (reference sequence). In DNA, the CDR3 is TGTGCCAGCAGCCAAGATATAGCCGGGACTAGTCTCAATGAGCAGTTCTTC. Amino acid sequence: CASSQDIAGTSLNEQFF.

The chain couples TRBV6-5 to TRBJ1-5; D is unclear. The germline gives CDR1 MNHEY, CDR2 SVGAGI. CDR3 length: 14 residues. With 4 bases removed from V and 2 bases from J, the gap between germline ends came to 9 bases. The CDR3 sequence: CASSLGYGNQPQHF. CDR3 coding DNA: TGTGCCAGCAGTTTAGGGTACGGCAATCAGCCCCAGCATTTT.

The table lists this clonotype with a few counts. The CDR3 sequence: CASSPGDNSPLHF. The CDR3 DNA reads as TGTGCCAGCAGCCCAGGGGATAATTCACCCCTCCACTTT. This chain links TRBV3-1 with TRBJ1-6; D possibly corresponds to TRBD1 (6 bases). V lost 4 bases and J 5 bases, leaving 6 bases between the germline ends. The CDR3 is made up of 13 amino acids. From germline, CDR1 is LGHDT and CDR2 YNNKEL (reference sequence). Based on the CDR3 plus reference TRBV3-1 and TRBJ1-6, the full variable domain is DTAVSQTPKYLVTQMGNDKSIKCEQNLGHDTMYWYKQDSKKFLKIMFSYNNKELIINETVPNRFSPKSPDKAHLNLHINSLELGDSAVYFCASSPGDNSPLHFGNGTRLTVT.